This TCR beta chain was identified in a study of T cells after yellow fever vaccination. TCRdb itself ran the 5' RACE reads through MiXCR, one entry per CDR3 protein. The sample records some 260,000 distinct CDR3 sequences, roughly 5.2% being singletons. This clonotype was observed a few times. The length of the CDR3 is 14 residues. CDR1 MNHEY and CDR2 SVGEGT come from the germline V gene. Trimming removed 6 bases from V and 0 bases from J, with 9 bases in between. The sequence was obtained from a man between 18 and 29 years old who received the YFV17D yellow fever vaccine. The sample here was CD4+ T cells sorted from PBMCs, taken on the day of the yellow fever booster vaccination. The chain is built from TRBV6-2 or TRBV6-3 and TRBJ1-5, with D possibly matching TRBD1 (6 bases). For the CDR3, the DNA is TGTGCCAGCAGGACAGGTTATAGCAATCAGCCCCAGCATTTT. Amino acid sequence: CASRTGYSNQPQHF.